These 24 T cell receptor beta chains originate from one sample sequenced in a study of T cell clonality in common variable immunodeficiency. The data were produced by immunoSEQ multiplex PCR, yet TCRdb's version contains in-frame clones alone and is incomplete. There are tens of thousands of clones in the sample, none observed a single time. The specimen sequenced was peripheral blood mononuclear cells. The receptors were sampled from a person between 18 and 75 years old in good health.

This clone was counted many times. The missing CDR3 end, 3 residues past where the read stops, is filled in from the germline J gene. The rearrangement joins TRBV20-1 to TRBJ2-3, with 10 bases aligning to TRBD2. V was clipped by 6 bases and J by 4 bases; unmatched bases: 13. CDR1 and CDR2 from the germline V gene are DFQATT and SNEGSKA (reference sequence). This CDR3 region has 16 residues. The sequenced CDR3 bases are TGCAGTGCCCGACCGGGACTAGCGATGCCAGCAGATACG. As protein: CSARPGLAMPADT. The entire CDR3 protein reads CSARPGLAMPADTQYF.

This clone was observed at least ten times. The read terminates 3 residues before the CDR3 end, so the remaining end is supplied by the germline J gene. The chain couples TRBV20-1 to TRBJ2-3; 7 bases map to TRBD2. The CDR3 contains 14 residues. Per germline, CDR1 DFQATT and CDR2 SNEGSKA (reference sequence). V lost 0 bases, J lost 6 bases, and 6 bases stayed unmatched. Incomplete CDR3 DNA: TGCAGTGCTAGAGAGGCTAGCGGCTGGGATACG. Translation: CSAREASGWDT. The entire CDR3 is CSAREASGWDTQYF.

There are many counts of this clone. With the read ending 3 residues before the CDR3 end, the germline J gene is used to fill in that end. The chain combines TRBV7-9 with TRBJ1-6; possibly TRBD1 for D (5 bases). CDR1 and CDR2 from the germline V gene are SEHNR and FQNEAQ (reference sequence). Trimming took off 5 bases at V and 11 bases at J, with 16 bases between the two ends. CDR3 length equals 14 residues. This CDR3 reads CASSGPRVVAPLHF. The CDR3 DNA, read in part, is TGTGCCAGCAGCGGCCCCAGGGTTGTAGCACCC.

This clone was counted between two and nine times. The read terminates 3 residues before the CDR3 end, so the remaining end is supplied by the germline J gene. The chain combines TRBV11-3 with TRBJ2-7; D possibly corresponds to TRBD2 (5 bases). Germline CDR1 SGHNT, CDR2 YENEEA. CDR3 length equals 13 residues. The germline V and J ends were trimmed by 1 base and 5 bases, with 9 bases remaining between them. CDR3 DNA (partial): TGTGCCAGCAGCTTAGGAGGGTCGGACGAG. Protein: CASSLGGSDE. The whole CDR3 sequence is CASSLGGSDEQYF. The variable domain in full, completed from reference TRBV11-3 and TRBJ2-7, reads EAGVVQSPRYKIIEKKQPVAFWCNPISGHNTLYWYLQNLGQGPELLIRYENEEAVDDSQLPKDRFSAERLKGVDSTLKIQPAELGDSAVYLCASSLGGSDEQYFGPGTRLTVT.

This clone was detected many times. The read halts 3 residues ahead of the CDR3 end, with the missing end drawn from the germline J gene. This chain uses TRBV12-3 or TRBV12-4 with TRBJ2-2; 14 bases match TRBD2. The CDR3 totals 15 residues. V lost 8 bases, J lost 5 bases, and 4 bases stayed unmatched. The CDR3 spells CASLGTSGGTGELFF. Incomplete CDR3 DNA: TGTGCCAGCTTAGGGACTAGCGGGGGTACCGGGGAG.

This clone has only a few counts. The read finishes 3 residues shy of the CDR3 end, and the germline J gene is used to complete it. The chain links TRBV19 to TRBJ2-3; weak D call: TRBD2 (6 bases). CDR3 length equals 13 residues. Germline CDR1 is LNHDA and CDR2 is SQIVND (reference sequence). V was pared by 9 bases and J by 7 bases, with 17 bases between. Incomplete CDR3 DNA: TGTGCCAGCGGGGGAGCCCGAGGGAATACG. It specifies CASGGARGNT. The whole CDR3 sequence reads CASGGARGNTQYF.

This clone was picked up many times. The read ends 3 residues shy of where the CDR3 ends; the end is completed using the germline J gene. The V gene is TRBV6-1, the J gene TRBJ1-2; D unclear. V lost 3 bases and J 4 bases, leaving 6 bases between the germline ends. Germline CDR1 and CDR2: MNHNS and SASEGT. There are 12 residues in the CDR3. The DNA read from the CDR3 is TGTGCCAGCAGTGAGGCCCTCTATGGC. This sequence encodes CASSEALYG. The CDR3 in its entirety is CASSEALYGYTF.

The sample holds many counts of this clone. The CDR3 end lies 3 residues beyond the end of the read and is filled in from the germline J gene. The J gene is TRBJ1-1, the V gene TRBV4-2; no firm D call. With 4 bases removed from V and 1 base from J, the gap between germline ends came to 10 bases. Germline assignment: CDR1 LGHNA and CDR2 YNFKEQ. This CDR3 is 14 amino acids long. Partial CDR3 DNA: TGTGCCAGCAGCCGGCTGCAGGAGAACACTGAA. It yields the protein CASSRLQENTE. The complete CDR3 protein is CASSRLQENTEAFF.

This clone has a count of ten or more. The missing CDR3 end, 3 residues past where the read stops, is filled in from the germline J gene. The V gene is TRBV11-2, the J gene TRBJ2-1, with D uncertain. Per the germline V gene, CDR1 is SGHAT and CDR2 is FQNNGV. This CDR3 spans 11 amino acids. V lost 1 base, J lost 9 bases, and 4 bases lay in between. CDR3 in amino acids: CASSLGGEQFF. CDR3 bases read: TGTGCCAGCAGCTTAGGAGGTGAG.

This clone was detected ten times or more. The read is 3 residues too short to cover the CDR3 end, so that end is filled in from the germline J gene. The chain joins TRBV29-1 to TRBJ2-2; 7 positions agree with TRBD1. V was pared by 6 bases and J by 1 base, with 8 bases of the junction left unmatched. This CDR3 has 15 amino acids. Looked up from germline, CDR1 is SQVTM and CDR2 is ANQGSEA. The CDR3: CSVIQGLVNTGELFF. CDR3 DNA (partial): TGCAGCGTCATACAGGGGTTGGTGAACACCGGGGAG.

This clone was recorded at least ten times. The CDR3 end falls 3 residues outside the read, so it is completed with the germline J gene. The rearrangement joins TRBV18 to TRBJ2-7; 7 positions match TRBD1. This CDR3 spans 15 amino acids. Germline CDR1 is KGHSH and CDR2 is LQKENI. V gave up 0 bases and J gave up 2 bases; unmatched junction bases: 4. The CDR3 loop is CASSPPGGSPYEQYF. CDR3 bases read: TGTGCCAGCTCACCACCAGGGGGCTCTCCCTACGAG.

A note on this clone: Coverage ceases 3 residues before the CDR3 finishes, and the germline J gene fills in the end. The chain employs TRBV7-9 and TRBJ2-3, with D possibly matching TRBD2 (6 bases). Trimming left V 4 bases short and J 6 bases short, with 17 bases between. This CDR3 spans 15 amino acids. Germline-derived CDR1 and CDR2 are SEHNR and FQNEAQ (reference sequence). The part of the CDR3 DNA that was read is TGTGCCAGCAGCTGGGGGGAAAACCCCCACGATACG. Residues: CASSWGENPHDT. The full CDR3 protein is CASSWGENPHDTQYF.

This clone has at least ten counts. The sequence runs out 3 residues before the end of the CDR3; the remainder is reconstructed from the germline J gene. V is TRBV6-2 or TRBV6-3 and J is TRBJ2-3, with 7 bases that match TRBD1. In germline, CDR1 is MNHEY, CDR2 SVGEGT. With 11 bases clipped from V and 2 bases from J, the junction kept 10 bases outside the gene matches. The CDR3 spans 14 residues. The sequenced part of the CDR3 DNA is TGTGCCTCCAAATCGGGACAGCACACAGATACG. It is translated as CASKSGQHTDT. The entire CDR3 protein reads CASKSGQHTDTQYF.

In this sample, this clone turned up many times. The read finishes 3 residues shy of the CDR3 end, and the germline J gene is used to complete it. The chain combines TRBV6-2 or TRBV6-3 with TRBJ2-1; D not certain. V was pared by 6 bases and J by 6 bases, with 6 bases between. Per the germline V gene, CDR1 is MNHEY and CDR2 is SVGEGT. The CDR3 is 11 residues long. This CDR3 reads CASRFINEQFF. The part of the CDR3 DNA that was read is TGTGCCAGCAGGTTTATCAATGAG.

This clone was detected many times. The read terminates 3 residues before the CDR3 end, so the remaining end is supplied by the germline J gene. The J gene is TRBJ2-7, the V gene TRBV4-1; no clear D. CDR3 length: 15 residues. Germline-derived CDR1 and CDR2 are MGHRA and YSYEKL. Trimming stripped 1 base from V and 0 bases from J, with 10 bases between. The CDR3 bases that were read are TGCGCCAGCAGCCAAGGCGGCTCGGGCTCCTACGAG. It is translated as CASSQGGSGSYE. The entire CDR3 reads CASSQGGSGSYEQYF.

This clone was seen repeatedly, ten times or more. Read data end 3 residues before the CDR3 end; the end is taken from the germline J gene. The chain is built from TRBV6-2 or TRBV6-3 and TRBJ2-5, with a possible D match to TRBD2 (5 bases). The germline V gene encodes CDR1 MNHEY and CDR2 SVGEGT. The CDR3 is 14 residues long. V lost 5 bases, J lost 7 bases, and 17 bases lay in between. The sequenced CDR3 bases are TGTGCCAGCAGTCCCGAACTAGTTCTGGTGACC. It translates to CASSPELVLVT. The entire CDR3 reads CASSPELVLVTQYF.

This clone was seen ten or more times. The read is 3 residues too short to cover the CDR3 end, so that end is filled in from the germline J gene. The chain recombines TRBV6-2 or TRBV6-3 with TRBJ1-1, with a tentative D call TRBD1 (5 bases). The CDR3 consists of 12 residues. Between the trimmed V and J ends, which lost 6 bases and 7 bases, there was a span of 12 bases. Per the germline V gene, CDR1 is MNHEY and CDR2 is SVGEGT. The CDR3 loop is CASSTTGGEAFF. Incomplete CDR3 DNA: TGTGCCAGCAGCACCACAGGAGGTGAA.

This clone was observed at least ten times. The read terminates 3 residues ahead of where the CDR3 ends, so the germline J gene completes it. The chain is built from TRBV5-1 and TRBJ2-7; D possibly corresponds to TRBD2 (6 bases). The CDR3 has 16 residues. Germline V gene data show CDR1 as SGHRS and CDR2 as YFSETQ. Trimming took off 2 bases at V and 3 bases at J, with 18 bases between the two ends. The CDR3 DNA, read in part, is TGCGCCAGCAGCTTTAGGGGCTATGGAGGGGACTACGAG. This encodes CASSFRGYGGDYE. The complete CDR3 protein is CASSFRGYGGDYEQYF.

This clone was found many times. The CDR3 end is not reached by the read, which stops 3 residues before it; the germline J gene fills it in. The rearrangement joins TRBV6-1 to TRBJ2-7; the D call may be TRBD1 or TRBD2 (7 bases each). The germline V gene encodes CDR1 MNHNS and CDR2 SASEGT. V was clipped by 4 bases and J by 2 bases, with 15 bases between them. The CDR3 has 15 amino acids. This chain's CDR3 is CASSVQGRVAYEQYF. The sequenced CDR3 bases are TGTGCCAGCAGTGTACAGGGGAGGGTGGCCTACGAG.

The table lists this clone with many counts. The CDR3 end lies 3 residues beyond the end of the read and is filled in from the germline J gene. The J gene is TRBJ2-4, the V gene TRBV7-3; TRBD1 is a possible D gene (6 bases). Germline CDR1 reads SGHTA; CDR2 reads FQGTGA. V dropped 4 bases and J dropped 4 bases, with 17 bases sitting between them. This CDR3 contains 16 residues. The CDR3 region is CASSSNSQGQKNIQYF. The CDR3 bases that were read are TGTGCCAGCAGCTCAAACTCTCAGGGGCAGAAAAACATT.

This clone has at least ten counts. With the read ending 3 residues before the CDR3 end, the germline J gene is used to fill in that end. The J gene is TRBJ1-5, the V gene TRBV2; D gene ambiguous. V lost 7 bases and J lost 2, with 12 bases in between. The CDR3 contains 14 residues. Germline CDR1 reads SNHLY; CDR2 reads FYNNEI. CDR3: CASTQRAGNQPQHF. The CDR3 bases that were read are TGTGCCAGCACACAAAGGGCCGGCAATCAGCCC. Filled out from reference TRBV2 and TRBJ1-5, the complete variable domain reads EPEVTQTPSHQVTQMGQEVILRCVPISNHLYFYWYRQILGQKVEFLVSFYNNEISEKSEIFDDQFSVERPDGSNFTLKIRSTKLEDSAMYFCASTQRAGNQPQHFGDGTRLSIL.

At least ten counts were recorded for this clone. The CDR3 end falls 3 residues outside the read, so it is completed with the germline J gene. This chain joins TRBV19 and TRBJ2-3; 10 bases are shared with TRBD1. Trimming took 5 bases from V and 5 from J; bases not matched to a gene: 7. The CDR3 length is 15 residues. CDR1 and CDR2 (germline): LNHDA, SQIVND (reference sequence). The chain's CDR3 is CASSFDRGREDTQYF. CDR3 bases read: TGTGCCAGTAGTTTTGACAGGGGGCGCGAAGATACG.

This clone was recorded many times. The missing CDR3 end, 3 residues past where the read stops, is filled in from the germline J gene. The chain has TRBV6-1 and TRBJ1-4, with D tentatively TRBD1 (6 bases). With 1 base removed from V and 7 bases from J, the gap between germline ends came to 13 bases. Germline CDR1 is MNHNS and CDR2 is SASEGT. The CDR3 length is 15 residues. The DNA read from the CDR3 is TGTGCCAGCAGTGAAGTTGCGGGGGCAGGTGAAAAA. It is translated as CASSEVAGAGEK. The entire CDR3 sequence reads CASSEVAGAGEKLFF.

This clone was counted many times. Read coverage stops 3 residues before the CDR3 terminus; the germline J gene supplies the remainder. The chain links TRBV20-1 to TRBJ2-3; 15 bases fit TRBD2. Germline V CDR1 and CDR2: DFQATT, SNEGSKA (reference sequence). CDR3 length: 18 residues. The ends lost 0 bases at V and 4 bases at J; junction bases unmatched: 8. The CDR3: CSARDGGLAGGVADTQYF. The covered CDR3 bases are TGCAGTGCTAGAGATGGGGGACTAGCGGGGGGAGTCGCAGATACG.